The T cell receptor beta chain under discussion was sequenced for a study of beta chain features in type 1 diabetes (dated by TCRdb to 2016 to 2019). For the wider study: No differences in mean age, gender distribution, total cell number or subset yield were found between patients and healthy donors. A total of 107,917,701 sorted cells were examined across all samples, and RNA yield correlated strongly with the number of cells per subset. The study compared the TCRB repertoires of sorted circulating CD4+ T cell subsets in recently diagnosed type 1 diabetes patients with those in matched healthy donors. Whereas all 30 or so donors provided naive and central memory subsets, regulatory and stem cell-like memory subsets were isolated from just 8 patients and about 8 healthy donors.

V is shortened by 6 bases, J by 5 bases, and the region joining them spans 13 bases. Spanning cysteine to phenylalanine, the CDR3 consists of 13 amino acids. Left in the record is the CDR3 DNA by itself, 39 bases read in frame from the first base. Via the germline V gene, CDR1 is MGHRA and CDR2 YSYEKL. From each donor, a single peripheral blood sample of around 120 mL on average was drawn into heparinised tubes. A BD FACSAria II and a panel including CD45RO, CCR7, CD25, CD127, CD95 and CD27 were used to sort naive, central memory, regulatory and stem cell-like memory CD4+ T cells. Purity was above 95% for every sorted population. PBMCs were separated immediately by Lymphoprep density gradient centrifugation and were stained directly, without being cultured. So that batch effects would be minimized, each experiment stained and sorted samples in pairs, pairing one healthy donor with one patient. With regard to this clone: No cognate antigen has been identified for it. One base away there is no much larger clone; base qualities are not given.

The entire amount of isolated RNA was reverse transcribed using the High Capacity cDNA Reverse Transcription Kit, so the sequenced TCRB transcripts were expressed ones. Deep immunoSEQ sequencing was applied to naive, central memory and regulatory T cell samples, giving an average of roughly 3.6 million total reads per sample. After sorted cells were lysed in RLT buffer, RNA was extracted with DNase-treated RNeasy Micro or Mini kits, with the choice depending on cell number. To prevent cross-contamination, every cell subset was processed on its own, while patient and healthy donor samples were processed together. Using the immunoSEQ multiplex PCR, TCRB sequences were amplified from cDNA into 87-bp fragments spanning the CDR3 region. Sequencing of the amplicons was done on the Illumina HiSeq platform. For the original study's pipeline: PCR bias was computationally corrected using synthetic template baselines, reads within Hamming distance 2 were collapsed, and singletons that could not be merged were discarded. Reads were aligned to IMGT to assign V, D and J genes, CDR3 length, and insertions or deletions at six rearrangement sites. Clonotype counts were normalized to sorted cell number within each subset before computing true diversity and Gini coefficients with the tcR R package. Repertoire sharing was quantified using the overlap coefficient calculated on TCRB nucleotide sequences. TCRdb retrieved this table from immuneACCESS and kept in-frame rearrangements only. Not all clones are present; in checked studies, unresolved V genes account for under half, and no reason is known for the remainder. The DNA was the basis for D and trimming; V, J and clone size are from that table. The sample data list more than 300,000 clones, and 8% to 10% of these were observed just once. About 0.64% of the sample lies in the top ten.

Paper-wide results and their limitations: Naive, central memory and regulatory TCRB repertoires appeared to be more alike among patients than among healthy donors. Because the HLA sub-analyses included only small numbers of individuals, any influence of HLA type on TCRB rearrangement was left unresolved. In all four CD4+ subsets, TCRB CDR3 length was moderately but significantly shorter in type 1 diabetes patients. Sequencing cDNA rather than genomic DNA could over-represent highly expressing activated cells, although activation and CD3 levels did not differ between groups. Shorter templates might be favored by PCR, yet because patient and control samples were amplified and corrected together, any such skew would affect both groups equally. Fewer insertions and more nucleotide deletions at VDJ recombination sites were observed in patients with type 1 diabetes, implying thymic rearrangement abnormalities.

The material sequenced was central memory CD4+ T cells from blood. The chain was built from TRBV4-1 and TRBJ2-5; possibly the D gene is TRBD1, per 6 matching bases. This TCR came from a man aged 30 to 45 with type 1 diabetes. The nucleotide sequence reads TGCGCCAGCAGTCGGACAGTCTGGGAGACCCAGTACTTC. This translates into CASSRTVWETQYF.